This TCR beta chain is from a study of glioma-infiltrating T cells after dendritic cell vaccination. Germline assignment: CDR1 LNHNV and CDR2 YYDKDF (reference sequence). This CDR3 spans 15 amino acids. Between the trimmed V and J ends, which lost 1 base and 4 bases, there was a span of 10 bases. Time point specified: after dendritic cell vaccination, including at tumor progression/relapse. Measured with immunoSEQ multiplex PCR; TCRdb has only the in-frame clones, and not every one. The sample carries about 87,000 clones, roughly four fifths recorded once. The TCR sequence derives from a human donor with glioblastoma. The chain couples TRBV15 to TRBJ2-2, with TRBD1 as a possible D gene (5 bases). Sequencing was performed on blood, taken after dendritic cell vaccination. The CDR3 spells CATSRGTRATGELFF. The CDR3 DNA is TGTGCCACCAGCAGAGGGACACGGGCCACCGGGGAGCTGTTTTTT.